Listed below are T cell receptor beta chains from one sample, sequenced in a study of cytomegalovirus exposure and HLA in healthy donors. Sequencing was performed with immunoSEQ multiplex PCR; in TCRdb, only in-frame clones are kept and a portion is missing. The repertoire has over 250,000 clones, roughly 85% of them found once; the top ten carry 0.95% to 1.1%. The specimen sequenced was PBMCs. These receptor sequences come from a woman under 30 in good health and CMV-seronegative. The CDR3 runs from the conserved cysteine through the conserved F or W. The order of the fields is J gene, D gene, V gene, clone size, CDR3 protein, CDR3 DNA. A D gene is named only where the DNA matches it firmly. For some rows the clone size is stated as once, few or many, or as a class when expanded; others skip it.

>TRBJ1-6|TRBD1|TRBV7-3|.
CASSRQGTSPLHF
TGTGCCAGCAGCCGACAGGGTACCTCACCCCTCCACTTT
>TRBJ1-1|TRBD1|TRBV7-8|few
CASSSGTANTEAFF
TGTGCCAGCAGCTCCGGGACAGCGAACACTGAAGCTTTCTTT
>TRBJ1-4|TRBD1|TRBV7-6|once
CASSLGTGLNEKLFF
TGTGCCAGCAGCTTAGGGACAGGTCTTAATGAAAAACTGTTTTTT
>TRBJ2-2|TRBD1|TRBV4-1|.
CASSQDKAGGNTGELFF
TGCGCCAGCAGCCAAGATAAGGCAGGGGGCAACACCGGGGAGCTGTTTTTT
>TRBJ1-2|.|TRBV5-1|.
CASSLVAEGYGYTF
TGCGCCAGCAGCCTGGTGGCGGAGGGATATGGCTACACCTTC
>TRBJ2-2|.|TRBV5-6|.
CASSYQGTGELFF
TGTGCCAGCAGTTATCAGGGGACCGGGGAGCTGTTTTTT
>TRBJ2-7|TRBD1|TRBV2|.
CASSTGGGPYEQYF
TGTGCCAGCAGCACAGGGGGAGGACCCTACGAGCAGTACTTC
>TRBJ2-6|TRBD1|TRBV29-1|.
CSVGRDRRISGANVLTF
TGCAGCGTGGGTAGGGACAGACGCATCTCTGGGGCCAACGTCCTGACTTTC
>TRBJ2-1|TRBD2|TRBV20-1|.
CSAGTSGPQFF
TGCAGTGCTGGGACTAGCGGGCCTCAGTTCTTC
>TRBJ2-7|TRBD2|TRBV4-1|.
CASSQGTSGTSYEQYF
TGCGCCAGCAGCCAAGGGACTAGCGGGACCTCCTACGAGCAGTACTTC
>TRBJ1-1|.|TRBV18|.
CASSPLGGTEAFF
TGTGCCAGCTCACCTTTAGGGGGAACTGAAGCTTTCTTT
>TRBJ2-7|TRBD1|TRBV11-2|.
CASSLVRDSLRSYEQYF
TGTGCCAGCAGCTTAGTCCGGGACAGTCTTCGCTCCTACGAGCAGTACTTC
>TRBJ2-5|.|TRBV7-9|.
CASSLGQATTETQYF
TGTGCCAGCAGCTTAGGGCAGGCAACCACCGAGACCCAGTACTTC
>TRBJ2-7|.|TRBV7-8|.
CASSLGRAYEQYF
TGTGCCAGCAGCTTGGGCAGGGCCTACGAGCAGTACTTC
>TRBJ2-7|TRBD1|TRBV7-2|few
CASSLVVTGQYEQYF
TGTGCCAGCAGCTTAGTCGTGACAGGGCAGTACGAGCAGTACTTC
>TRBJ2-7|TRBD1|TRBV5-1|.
CASSFLGQGLGEQYF
TGCGCCAGCAGCTTTTTGGGACAGGGTTTGGGCGAGCAGTACTTC
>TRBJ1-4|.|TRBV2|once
CARSQGSTNEKLFF
TGTGCCAGAAGCCAGGGGTCAACTAATGAAAAACTGTTTTTT
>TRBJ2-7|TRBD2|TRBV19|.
CASSQLTSGVLYEQYF
TGTGCCAGTAGTCAACTCACTAGCGGGGTACTGTACGAGCAGTACTTC
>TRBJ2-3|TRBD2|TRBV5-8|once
CASSEGTSGGPIDTQYF
TGTGCCAGCAGCGAAGGGACTAGCGGGGGGCCCATCGATACGCAGTATTTT
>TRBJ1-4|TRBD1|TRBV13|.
CASILQGVNEKLFF
TGTGCCAGCATCCTACAGGGGGTTAATGAAAAACTGTTTTTT
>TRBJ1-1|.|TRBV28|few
CASSLTAMNTEAFF
TGTGCCAGCAGTTTGACAGCTATGAACACTGAAGCTTTCTTT
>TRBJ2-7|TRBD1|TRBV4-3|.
CASSQYTGQDHEQYF
TGCGCCAGCAGCCAATATACGGGACAGGATCACGAGCAGTACTTC
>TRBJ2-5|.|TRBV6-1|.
CASSLGQAQETQYF
TGTGCCAGCAGTTTAGGACAAGCACAAGAGACCCAGTACTTC